This TCR beta chain was profiled in a study of cytomegalovirus exposure and HLA in healthy donors. PCR was performed using 60 Vbeta and 13 Jbeta primers. Produced via immunoSEQ multiplex PCR; TCRdb's table is partial and in-frame only. The sample yields around 120,000 clones, approximately 80% seen once. The CDR3 covers 15 residues. V shed 6 bases and J 4 bases; nucleotides not matched to a gene: 6. CDR1 SGHRS and CDR2 YFSETQ come from the germline V gene. The source of this sequence is a man aged 50-60 years in good health and CMV-seronegative. Sequencing was done on a sample of PBMCs. The chain is built from TRBV5-1 and TRBJ1-5; 11 nucleotides align to TRBD1. DNA of the CDR3: TGCGCCAGCAAATACGGGACAGGGGGGAATCAGCCCCAGCATTTT. Protein: CASKYGTGGNQPQHF.